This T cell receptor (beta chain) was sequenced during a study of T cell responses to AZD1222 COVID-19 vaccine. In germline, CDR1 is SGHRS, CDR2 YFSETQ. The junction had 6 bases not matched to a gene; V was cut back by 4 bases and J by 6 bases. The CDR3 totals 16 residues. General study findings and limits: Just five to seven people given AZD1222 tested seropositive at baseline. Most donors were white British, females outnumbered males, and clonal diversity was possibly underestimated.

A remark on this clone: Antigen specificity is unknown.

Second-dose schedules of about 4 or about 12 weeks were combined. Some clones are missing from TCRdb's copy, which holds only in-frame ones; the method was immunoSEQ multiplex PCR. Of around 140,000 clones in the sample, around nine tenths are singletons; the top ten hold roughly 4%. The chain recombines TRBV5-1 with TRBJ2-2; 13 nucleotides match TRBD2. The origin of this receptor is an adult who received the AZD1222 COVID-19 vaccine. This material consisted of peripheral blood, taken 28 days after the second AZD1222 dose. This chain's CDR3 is CASSTGLAGAPGELFF. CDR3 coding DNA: TGCGCCAGCAGCACAGGACTAGCGGGAGCCCCCGGGGAGCTGTTTTTT.